Presented here are 11 T cell receptor beta chains from one specimen sequenced in a study of blood T cell repertoires in COVID-19. Method: immunoSEQ multiplex PCR; TCRdb's copy keeps in-frame clones and lacks some. The sample includes more than 85,000 clones, about 80% seen only once; the top ten take 4.1%. Sequenced input: peripheral blood. The receptors here all came from a man aged 60-69 years with acute or convalescent COVID-19.

The chain joins TRBV20-1 to TRBJ2-1; 10 nucleotides align to TRBD2. The CDR3 spans 15 residues. Germline CDR1 DFQATT, CDR2 SNEGSKA (reference sequence). V was clipped by 3 bases and J by 12 bases; unmatched bases: 14. The CDR3 spells CSASKGTSATRGQFF. Here the CDR3 DNA reads TGCAGTGCTAGTAAGGGGACTAGCGCTACACGGGGGCAGTTCTTC.

This clone was found once. The chain has TRBV3-1 (or the pseudogene TRBV3-2) and TRBJ1-1; D remains ambiguous. Germline V lookup: CDR1 LGHDT, CDR2 YNNKEL (reference sequence). The CDR3 has 11 residues. Trimming took 6 bases from V and 6 from J, leaving 8 bases between them. DNA of the CDR3: TGTGCCAGCAGTAACGGGGCTGAAGCTTTCTTT. As protein: CASSNGAEAFF.

The rearrangement uses TRBV29-1 and TRBJ2-7; a weak D match, TRBD1 (5 bases). CDR3 size: 12 residues. CDR1 SQVTM and CDR2 ANQGSEA come from the germline V gene. Trimming pared 1 base from V and 3 bases from J, leaving 7 bases between. CDR3 nucleotide sequence: TGCAGCGTTGAAGTACAGGACTACGAGCAGTACTTC. Translation gives CSVEVQDYEQYF.

This chain uses TRBV4-3 with TRBJ2-1, with TRBD2 matching over 8 bases. This CDR3 is built from 16 residues. The V gene's germline CDR1 is LGHNA and CDR2 YSLEER. The ends lost 1 base at V and 6 bases at J; junction bases unmatched: 8. Here the CDR3 reads CASSQAGAGDLNEQFF. CDR3 nucleotide sequence: TGCGCCAGCAGCCAAGCGGGAGCGGGAGACCTCAATGAGCAGTTCTTC.

The chain uses TRBV30 and TRBJ1-1, with 8 bases aligning to TRBD1. From germline, CDR1 is GTSNPN and CDR2 SVGIG (reference sequence). The trim removed 4 bases at V and 4 bases at J, leaving 14 bases unmatched. The CDR3 runs to 16 residues. The CDR3 region has the DNA TGTGCCTGGACCTTCTCATCCGGGACAGGAAGCACTGAAGCTTTCTTT. This codes for CAWTFSSGTGSTEAFF.

This clone has a single count. The chain uses TRBV30 and TRBJ2-7, with D hard to call. Deletions cut 3 bases from V and 2 bases from J, with 14 bases between. Per germline, CDR1 GTSNPN and CDR2 SVGIG (reference sequence). The CDR3 runs 14 residues. CDR3 coding DNA: TGTGCCTGGAGCGCTGACTTACCTCCCTACGAGCAGTACTTC. Its protein product is CAWSADLPPYEQYF.

The chain couples TRBV12-3 or TRBV12-4 to TRBJ2-1; D possibly corresponds to TRBD2 (6 bases). V was pared by 5 bases and J by 10 bases, with 9 bases between. The CDR3 length is 11 residues. The chain's CDR3 is CASSGRGEQFF. Written as DNA, the CDR3 is TGTGCCAGCAGTGGCCGGGGGGAGCAGTTCTTC.

The chain is built from TRBV11-2 and TRBJ1-2; no firm D call. The germline V gene has CDR1 SGHAT and CDR2 FQNNGV. V lost 1 base and J 3 bases, leaving 9 bases between the germline ends. CDR3 size: 14 residues. The CDR3 DNA sequence: TGTGCCAGCAGCTTAGGTGGGGAGTACTATGGCTACACCTTC. Amino acids: CASSLGGEYYGYTF. The whole variable domain, remainder taken from reference TRBV11-2 and TRBJ1-2, is EAGVAQSPRYKIIEKRQSVAFWCNPISGHATLYWYQQILGQGPKLLIQFQNNGVVDDSQLPKDRFSAERLKGVDSTLKIQPAKLEDSAVYLCASSLGGEYYGYTFGSGTRLTVV.

Details on this clone: Other DNA sequences within the sample encode an identical CDR3. J is TRBJ1-5 and V is TRBV30; the D is unclear. Trimming left V 2 bases short and J 1 base short, with 6 bases between. This CDR3 spans 13 amino acids. Germline assignment: CDR1 GTSNPN and CDR2 SVGIG (reference sequence). CDR3 DNA sequence: TGTGCCTGGAGTACGGGGAGCAATCAGCCCCAGCATTTT. It specifies CAWSTGSNQPQHF.

This clone was found a few times. The rearrangement uses TRBV29-1 and TRBJ2-2; possibly TRBD2 for D (5 bases). Germline CDR1 SQVTM, CDR2 ANQGSEA. The V end was cut by 3 bases, the J end by 0 bases, with 11 bases between. The CDR3 loop spans 15 amino acids. The DNA of the CDR3 is TGCAGCGTTGAGAAGCGGCTCGCGAACACCGGGGAGCTGTTTTTT. Residues: CSVEKRLANTGELFF.

Comment on this clone: The junction departs from germline at one end; a sequencing error may be responsible. CDR3 sequence reads: CASSIGQGYHPQHF. The CDR3 DNA sequence: TGTGCCAGTAGTATAGGGCAGGGGTATCACCCCCAGCATTTT. The rearrangement uses TRBV19 and TRBJ1-5; maybe TRBD1 (6 bases). Germline CDR1 is LNHDA and CDR2 is SQIVND (reference sequence). The CDR3 contains 14 residues.